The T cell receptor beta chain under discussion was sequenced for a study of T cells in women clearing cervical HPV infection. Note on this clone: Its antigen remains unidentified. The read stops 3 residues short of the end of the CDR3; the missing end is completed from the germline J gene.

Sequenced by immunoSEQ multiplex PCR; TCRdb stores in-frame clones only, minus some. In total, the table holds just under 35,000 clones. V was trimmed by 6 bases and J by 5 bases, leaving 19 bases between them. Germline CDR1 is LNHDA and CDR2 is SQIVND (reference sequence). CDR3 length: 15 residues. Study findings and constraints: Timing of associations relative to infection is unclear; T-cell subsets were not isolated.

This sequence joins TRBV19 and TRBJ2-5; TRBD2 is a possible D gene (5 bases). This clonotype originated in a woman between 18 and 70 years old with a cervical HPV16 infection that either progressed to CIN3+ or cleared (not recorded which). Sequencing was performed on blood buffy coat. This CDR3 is CASSPESGGAETQYF. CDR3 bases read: TGTGCCAGTAGCCCGGAAAGCGGCGGAGCGGAGACC.